The rows below give T cell receptor beta chains drawn from one sample of a study of T cell responses to AZD1222 COVID-19 vaccine. The table came from immunoSEQ multiplex PCR; TCRdb's copy has only in-frame clones and leaves some out. The sample yields approximately 75,000 clones, roughly 84% seen once. The sequencing here drew on peripheral blood, taken 28 days after the second AZD1222 dose. The receptor set was obtained from an adult who received the AZD1222 COVID-19 vaccine. Each CDR3 is given with its conserved first and last residue. The D gene is left open where the match is weak. For some rows the clone size is stated as once, few or many, or as a class when expanded; others skip it.

v_gene	j_gene	d_gene	abundance	CDR3nt	CDR3aa
TRBV5-4	TRBJ1-6	NA	NA	TGTGCCAGCAGCTTGGCCTTCGGGGGGAATTCACCCCTCCACTTT	CASSLAFGGNSPLHF
TRBV11-3	TRBJ2-2	NA	few	TGTGCCAGCAGCTTCGGGGGGCTTAGCGGGGAGCTGTTTTTT	CASSFGGLSGELFF
TRBV15	TRBJ1-3	TRBD1	NA	TGTGCCACCAGCCAAGACAGGGGGTTTGGAAACACCATATATTTT	CATSQDRGFGNTIYF
TRBV30	TRBJ2-2	NA	NA	TGTGCCTGGAAAAACACAGAAACCGGGGAGCTGTTTTTT	CAWKNTETGELFF
TRBV5-1	TRBJ1-1	NA	NA	TGCGCCAGCAGCTTGTCGACGTTAAACGCTGAAGCTTTCTTT	CASSLSTLNAEAFF
TRBV6-4	TRBJ2-3	TRBD1	NA	TGTGCCAGCAGTGACTCGGCGACAGGGGGCACAGATACGCAGTATTTT	CASSDSATGGTDTQYF
TRBV7-2	TRBJ2-2	TRBD2	NA	TGTGCCAGCAGCGAAGATCCTAGCGGGGGAACCGGGGAGCTGTTTTTT	CASSEDPSGGTGELFF
TRBV29-1	TRBJ1-2	NA	NA	TGCAGCGGTCTGACAGGCCAGATCTCCGGCTACACCTTC	CSGLTGQISGYTF
TRBV19	TRBJ2-1	NA	NA	TGTGCCAGTAACCGGGGGTGGCAGGGGGAGAATGAGCAGTTCTTC	CASNRGWQGENEQFF
TRBV9	TRBJ2-7	TRBD1	NA	TGTGCCAGCAGCAAGGGACAGCCTTTCTACGAGCAGTACTTC	CASSKGQPFYEQYF
TRBV9	TRBJ1-5	NA	NA	TGTGCCAGCAGCCGGGGAGAAACCCCGAGCAATCAGCCCCAGCATTTT	CASSRGETPSNQPQHF
TRBV14	TRBJ2-7	NA	NA	TGTGCCAGCAGCCCCAGGGGTTTCGGCGCCTACGAGCAGTACTTC	CASSPRGFGAYEQYF
TRBV2	TRBJ1-1	NA	NA	TGTGCCAGCAGTGCTATTCCGGGACCAAACACTGAAGCTTTCTTT	CASSAIPGPNTEAFF
TRBV4-2	TRBJ1-1	NA	NA	TGTGCCAGCAGCCAAGACATCGTGGTCACTGAAGCTTTCTTT	CASSQDIVVTEAFF
TRBV28	TRBJ1-2	NA	NA	TGTGCCAGCAGTTTCAGGGGTTTAGGCTACACCTTC	CASSFRGLGYTF
TRBV18	TRBJ2-5	NA	NA	TGTGCCAGCTCACCACCGAGGTCAAGGGCCCAAGAGACCCAGTACTTC	CASSPPRSRAQETQYF
TRBV11-3	TRBJ2-7	NA	NA	TGTGCCAGCAGCTTAGGTGCGGAATACGAGCAGTACTTC	CASSLGAEYEQYF
TRBV6-2/TRBV6-3	TRBJ2-1	NA	NA	TGTGCCAGCAGCCCCCGAAAGTGGACTCCCGAGGGGAATGAGCAGTTCTTC	CASSPRKWTPEGNEQFF
TRBV5-6	TRBJ2-2	NA	medium-sized	TGTGCCAGCAGCTGGAGGGGGGACCAGAACACCGGGGAGCTGTTTTTT	CASSWRGDQNTGELFF
TRBV29-1	TRBJ1-5	NA	few	TGCAGCGCCAAGGGAGGGGGCAATCAGCCCCAGCATTTT	CSAKGGGNQPQHF
TRBV30	TRBJ1-5	NA	NA	TGTGCCTGGAGTGTAGCAGACCGGGGGCCCCAGCATTTT	CAWSVADRGPQHF
TRBV11-2	TRBJ1-2	NA	NA	TGTGCCAGCAGCTTAGATGGGTTGGGCTATGGCTACACCTTC	CASSLDGLGYGYTF
TRBV20-1	TRBJ2-1	NA	NA	TGCAGTGCTACCCCCACTAGCACCCAGTTCTTC	CSATPTSTQFF
TRBV4-1	TRBJ1-2	NA	NA	TGCGCCAGCAGCCAGGACTACGAACTTTTGCGTGGCTACACCTTC	CASSQDYELLRGYTF
TRBV29-1	TRBJ1-5	NA	NA	TGCAGCGTTGCGGGTCAGATGTTGAATCAGCCCCAGCATTTT	CSVAGQMLNQPQHF
TRBV6-5	TRBJ1-5	NA	NA	TGTGCCAGCAGTTATTCCGTCCTAGAGAATCAGCCCCAGCATTTT	CASSYSVLENQPQHF
TRBV5-1	TRBJ1-5	NA	NA	TGCGCCAGCAGCTTGGATGGGGGGACCAATCAGCCCCAGCATTTT	CASSLDGGTNQPQHF
TRBV5-6	TRBJ2-7	NA	NA	TGTGCCAGCAGCGCTACTGATAGAGGCGAGCAGTACTTC	CASSATDRGEQYF
TRBV21-1	TRBJ2-3	NA	NA	TGTGCGCCAGATACGCAGTATTTT	CAPDTQYF
TRBV12-5	TRBJ1-1	NA	NA	TGTGCTAGTGGGAGTAGGGGAGACACTGAAGCTTTCTTT	CASGSRGDTEAFF
TRBV4-3	TRBJ2-7	NA	NA	TGCGCCAGCAGCCAAGGAGGGACACCGACCTACGAGCAGTACTTC	CASSQGGTPTYEQYF
TRBV30	TRBJ2-1	NA	once	TGTGCCTGGAACTGGTGGGGGGATCACAATGAGCAGTTCTTC	CAWNWWGDHNEQFF
TRBV9	TRBJ2-3	NA	NA	TGTGCCAGCAGCCCCAGGAGCCGCTCTAGCACAGATACGCAGTATTTT	CASSPRSRSSTDTQYF
TRBV30	TRBJ1-6	NA	few	TGTGCCTGGAGGACCCCCGGTTCACCCCTCCACTTT	CAWRTPGSPLHF
TRBV19	TRBJ2-7	NA	NA	TGTGCCAGTTCAGGGGGGGGGACCTACGAGCAGTACTTC	CASSGGGTYEQYF
TRBV5-1	TRBJ1-5	TRBD1	NA	TGCGCCAGCAGCCCGGGACAGGGTCATCAGCCCCAGCATTTT	CASSPGQGHQPQHF
TRBV10-3	TRBJ1-6	NA	NA	TGTGCCTCCCAACCGGAGAGCTCCTATAATTCACCCCTCCACTTT	CASQPESSYNSPLHF
TRBV5-1	TRBJ1-2	NA	NA	TGCGCCAGCAGCCTCCCGTCGCCGGATGCTCTAGGAAACGGCTACACCTTC	CASSLPSPDALGNGYTF
TRBV6-4	TRBJ2-1	TRBD2	many	TGTGCCAGCAGTGAGGGGACTAGCGATGAGCAGTTCTTC	CASSEGTSDEQFF
TRBV14	TRBJ2-7	TRBD2	NA	TGTGCCAGCAGCCACTTAGCGGGGGCCCACGAGCAGTACTTC	CASSHLAGAHEQYF
TRBV3-1/TRBV3-2	TRBJ2-3	NA	NA	TGTGCCAGCAGCCAAGGGGCGCGGGGCACAGATACGCAGTATTTT	CASSQGARGTDTQYF
TRBV7-8	TRBJ1-2	NA	NA	TGTGCCAGCAGCTTAGCGCAGGGTAACTATGGCTACACCTTC	CASSLAQGNYGYTF
TRBV5-5	TRBJ1-5	NA	NA	TGTGCCAGCAGCTTGACCCTACACGGAAAGCCCCAGCATTTT	CASSLTLHGKPQHF
TRBV7-2	TRBJ2-4	TRBD1	once	TGTGCCAGCAGCTTAGCTACAGGGGACATTCAGTACTTC	CASSLATGDIQYF
TRBV29-1	TRBJ1-4	TRBD1	NA	TGCAGCGTGGCCCGGGACAGGGGAGAAAAACTGTTTTTT	CSVARDRGEKLFF
TRBV4-1	TRBJ1-4	TRBD1	NA	TGCGCCAGCAGCCAGCAGGGGGCGAATTATGAAAAACTGTTTTTT	CASSQQGANYEKLFF
TRBV14	TRBJ2-3	NA	NA	TGTGCCAGCACAACAGATTTGGGAGATACGCAGTATTTT	CASTTDLGDTQYF
TRBV28	TRBJ1-2	NA	NA	TGTGCCAGCAGTTTGGGGTTTTTAAACTATGGCTACACCTTC	CASSLGFLNYGYTF
TRBV4-2	TRBJ2-5	NA	few	TGTGCCAGCAGACCAGGGGGAGGGGGAGAGACCCAGTACTTC	CASRPGGGGETQYF
TRBV4-3	TRBJ1-2	TRBD1	NA	TGCGCCAGCAGCCAAAATGTGGACCCCGTACAGGGGACCTATGGCTACACCTTC	CASSQNVDPVQGTYGYTF
TRBV5-3	TRBJ2-7	NA	NA	TGTGCCAGAAGGAAAAACGTGCGGTCGACCTACGAGCAGTACTTC	CARRKNVRSTYEQYF
TRBV2	TRBJ1-1	NA	NA	TGTGCCAGCAGTGTAAATGGACGGGGTAACACTGAAGCTTTCTTT	CASSVNGRGNTEAFF
TRBV19	TRBJ1-2	NA	NA	TGTGCCAGTACCGCCACGCCTCTTAACTATGGCTACACCTTC	CASTATPLNYGYTF
TRBV6-4	TRBJ2-3	TRBD2	once	TGTGCCAGCAGAAGCAGCCCGGGACTAGCGGGGGAGGGGGGAGGAGATACGCAGTATTTT	CASRSSPGLAGEGGGDTQYF
TRBV13	TRBJ1-4	NA	NA	TGTGCCAGCAGCTCCCGGGGTTATAATGAAAAACTGTTTTTT	CASSSRGYNEKLFF